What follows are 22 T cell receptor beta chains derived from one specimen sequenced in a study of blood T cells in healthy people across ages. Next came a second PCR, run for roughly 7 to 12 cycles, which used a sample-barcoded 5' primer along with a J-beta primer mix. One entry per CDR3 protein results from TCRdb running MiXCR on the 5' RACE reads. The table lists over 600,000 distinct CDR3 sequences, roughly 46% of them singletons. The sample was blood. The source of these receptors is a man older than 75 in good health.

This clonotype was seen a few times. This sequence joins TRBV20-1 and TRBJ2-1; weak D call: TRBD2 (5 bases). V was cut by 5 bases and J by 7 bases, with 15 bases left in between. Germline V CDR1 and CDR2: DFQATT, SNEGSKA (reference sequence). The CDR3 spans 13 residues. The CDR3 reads CSAQTISGNEQFF. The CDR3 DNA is TGCAGTGCTCAAACCATTTCGGGGAATGAGCAGTTCTTC.

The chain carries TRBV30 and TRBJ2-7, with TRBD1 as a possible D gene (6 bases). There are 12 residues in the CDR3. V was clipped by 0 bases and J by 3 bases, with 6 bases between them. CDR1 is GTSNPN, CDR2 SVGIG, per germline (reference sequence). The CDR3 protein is CAWSVQGYEQYF. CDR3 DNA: TGTGCCTGGAGTGTACAGGGCTACGAGCAGTACTTC.

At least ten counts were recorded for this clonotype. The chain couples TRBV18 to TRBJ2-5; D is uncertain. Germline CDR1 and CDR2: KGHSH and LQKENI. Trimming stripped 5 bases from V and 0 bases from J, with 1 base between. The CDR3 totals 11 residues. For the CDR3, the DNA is TGTGCCAGCTCAGACCAAGAGACCCAGTACTTC. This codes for CASSDQETQYF.

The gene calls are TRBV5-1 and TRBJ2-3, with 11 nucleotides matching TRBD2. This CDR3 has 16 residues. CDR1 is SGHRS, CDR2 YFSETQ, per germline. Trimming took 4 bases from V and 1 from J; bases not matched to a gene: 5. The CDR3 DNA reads TGCGCCAGCAGCATGGTACTAGCGGGAGGCACAGATACGCAGTATTTT. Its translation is CASSMVLAGGTDTQYF.

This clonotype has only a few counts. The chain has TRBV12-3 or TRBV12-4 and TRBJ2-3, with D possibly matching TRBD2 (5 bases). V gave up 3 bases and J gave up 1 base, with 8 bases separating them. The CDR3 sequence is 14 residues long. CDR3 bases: TGTGCCAGCAGTTTTGGACTTCGCACAGATACGCAGTATTTT. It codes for CASSFGLRTDTQYF.

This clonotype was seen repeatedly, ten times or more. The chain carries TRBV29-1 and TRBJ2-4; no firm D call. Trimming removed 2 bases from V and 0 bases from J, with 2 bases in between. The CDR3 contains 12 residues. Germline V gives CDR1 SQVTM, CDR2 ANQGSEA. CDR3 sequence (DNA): TGCAGCGTTGAATTAGCCAAAAACATTCAGTACTTC. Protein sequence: CSVELAKNIQYF.

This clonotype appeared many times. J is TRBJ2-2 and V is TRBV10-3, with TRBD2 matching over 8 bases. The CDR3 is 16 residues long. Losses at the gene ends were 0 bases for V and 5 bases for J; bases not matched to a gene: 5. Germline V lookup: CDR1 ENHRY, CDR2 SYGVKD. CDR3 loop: CAISESLSSGTGELFF. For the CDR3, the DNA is TGTGCCATCAGTGAGTCGTTGTCTAGCGGGACCGGGGAGCTGTTTTTT.

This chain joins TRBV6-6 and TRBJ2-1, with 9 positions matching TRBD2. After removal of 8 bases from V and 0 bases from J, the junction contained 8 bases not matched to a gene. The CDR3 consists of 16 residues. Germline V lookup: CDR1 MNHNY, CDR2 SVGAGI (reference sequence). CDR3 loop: CASVAGASSSYNEQFF. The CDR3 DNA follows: TGTGCCAGCGTAGCGGGAGCCTCGAGCTCCTACAATGAGCAGTTCTTC.

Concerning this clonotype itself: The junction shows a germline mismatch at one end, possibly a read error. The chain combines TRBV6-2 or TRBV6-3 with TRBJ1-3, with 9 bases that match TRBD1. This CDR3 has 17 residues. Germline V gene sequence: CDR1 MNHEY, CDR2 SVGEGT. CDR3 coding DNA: TGTGCCAACAGTTACATCGGGACAGGGAGCCCTGGAAACACCATATATTTT. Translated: CANSYIGTGSPGNTIYF.

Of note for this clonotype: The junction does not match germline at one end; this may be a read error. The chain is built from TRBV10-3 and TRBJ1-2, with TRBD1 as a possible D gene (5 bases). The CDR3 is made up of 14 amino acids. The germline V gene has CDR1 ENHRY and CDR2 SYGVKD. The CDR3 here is CVISAAGREYGYTF. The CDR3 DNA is TGTGTCATCAGTGCGGCGGGGCGCGAGTATGGCTACACCTTC.

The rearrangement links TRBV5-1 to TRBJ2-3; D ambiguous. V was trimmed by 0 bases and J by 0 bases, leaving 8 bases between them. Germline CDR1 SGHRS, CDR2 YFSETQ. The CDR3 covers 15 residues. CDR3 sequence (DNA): TGCGCCAGCAGCTTGGCCTCGGCGAGCACAGATACGCAGTATTTT. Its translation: CASSLASASTDTQYF. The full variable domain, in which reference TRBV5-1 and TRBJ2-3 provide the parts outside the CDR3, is KAGVTQTPRYLIKTRGQQVTLSCSPISGHRSVSWYQQTPGQGLQFLFEYFSETQRNKGNFPGRFSGRQFSNSRSEMNVSTLELGDSALYLCASSLASASTDTQYFGPGTRLTVL.

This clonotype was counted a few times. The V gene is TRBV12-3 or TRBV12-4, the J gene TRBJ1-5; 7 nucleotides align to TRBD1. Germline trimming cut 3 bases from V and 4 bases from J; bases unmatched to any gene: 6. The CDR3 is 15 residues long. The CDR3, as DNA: TGTGCCAGCAGTTTCCGGACAGGCCAAAATCAGCCCCAGCATTTT. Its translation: CASSFRTGQNQPQHF.

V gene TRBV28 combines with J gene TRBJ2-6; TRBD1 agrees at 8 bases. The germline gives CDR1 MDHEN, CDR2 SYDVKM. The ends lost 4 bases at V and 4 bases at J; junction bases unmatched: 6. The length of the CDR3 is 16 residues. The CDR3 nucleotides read TGTGCCAGCAGTTCCCCCAGGGGGCAGGGGGCCAACGTCCTGACTTTC. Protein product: CASSSPRGQGANVLTF.

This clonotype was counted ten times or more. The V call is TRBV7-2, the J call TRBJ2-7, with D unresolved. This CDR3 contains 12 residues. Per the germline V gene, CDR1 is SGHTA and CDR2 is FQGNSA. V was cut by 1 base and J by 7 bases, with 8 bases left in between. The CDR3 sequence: CASSLDFGEQYF. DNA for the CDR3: TGTGCCAGCAGCTTAGACTTTGGGGAGCAGTACTTC.

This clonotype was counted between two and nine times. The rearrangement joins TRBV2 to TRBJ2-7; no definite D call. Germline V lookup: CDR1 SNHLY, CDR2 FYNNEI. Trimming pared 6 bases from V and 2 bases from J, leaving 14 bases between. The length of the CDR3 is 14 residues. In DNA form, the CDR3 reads TGTGCCAGCAGGAGGAGATCGAACACCTACGAGCAGTACTTC. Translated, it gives CASRRRSNTYEQYF.

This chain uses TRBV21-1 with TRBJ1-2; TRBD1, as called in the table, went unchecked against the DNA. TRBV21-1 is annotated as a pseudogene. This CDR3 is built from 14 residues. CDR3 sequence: CASSNEGVNYGYTF. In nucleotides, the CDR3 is TGTGCCAGCAGCAACGAAGGGGTTAACTATGGCTACACCTTC.

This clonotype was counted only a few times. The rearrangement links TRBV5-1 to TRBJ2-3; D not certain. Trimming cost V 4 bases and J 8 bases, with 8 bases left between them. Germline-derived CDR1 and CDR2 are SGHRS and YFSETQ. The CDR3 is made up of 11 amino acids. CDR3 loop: CASSAEATQYF. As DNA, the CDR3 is TGCGCCAGCAGCGCCGAAGCTACGCAGTATTTT.

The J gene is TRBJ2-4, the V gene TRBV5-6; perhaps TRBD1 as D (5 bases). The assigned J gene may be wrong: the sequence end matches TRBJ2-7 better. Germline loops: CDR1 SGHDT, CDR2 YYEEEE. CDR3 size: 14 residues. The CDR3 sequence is CASSRAGNSYEQYF. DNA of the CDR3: TGTGCCAGCAGCCGAGCAGGGAACTCCTACGAGCAGTACTTC.

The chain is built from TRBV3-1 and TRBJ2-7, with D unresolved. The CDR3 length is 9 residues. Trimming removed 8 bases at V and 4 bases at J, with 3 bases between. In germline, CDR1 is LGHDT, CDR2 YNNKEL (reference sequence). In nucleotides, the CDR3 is TGTGCCAGCGTTTACGAGCAGTACTTC. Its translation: CASVYEQYF.

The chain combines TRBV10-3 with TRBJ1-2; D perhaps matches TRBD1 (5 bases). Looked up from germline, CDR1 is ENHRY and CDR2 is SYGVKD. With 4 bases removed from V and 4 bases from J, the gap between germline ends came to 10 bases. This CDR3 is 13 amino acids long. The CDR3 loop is CAISGQYPYGYTF. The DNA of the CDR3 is TGTGCCATCAGTGGACAGTATCCCTATGGCTACACCTTC.

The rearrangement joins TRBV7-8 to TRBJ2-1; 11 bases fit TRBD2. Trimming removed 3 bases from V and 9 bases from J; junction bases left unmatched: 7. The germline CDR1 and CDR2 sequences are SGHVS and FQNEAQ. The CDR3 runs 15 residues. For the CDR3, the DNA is TGTGCCAGCAGCTTCGTGACTAGCGGGAAAACTGAGCAGTTCTTC. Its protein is CASSFVTSGKTEQFF.

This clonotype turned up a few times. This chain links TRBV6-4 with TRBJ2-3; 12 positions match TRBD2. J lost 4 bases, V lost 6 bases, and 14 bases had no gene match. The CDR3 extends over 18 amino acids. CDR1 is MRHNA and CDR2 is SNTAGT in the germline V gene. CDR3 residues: CASRERPTSGRKADTQYF. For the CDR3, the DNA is TGTGCCAGCAGGGAGCGCCCTACTAGCGGGAGGAAGGCAGATACGCAGTATTTT.